Described below is a single TCR beta chain sequence and its context. Antigen: not known. V lost 6 bases and J lost 0; bases outside the gene matches: 2. CDR1 is SNHLY and CDR2 is FYNNEI in the germline V gene. The CDR3 spans 13 residues. PCR amplification relied on 60 Vbeta primers (plus 13 Jbeta primers). Profiling relied on immunoSEQ multiplex PCR, and the TCRdb table lists in-frame clones only, not all of them. This table holds about 130,000 clones, 77% found once. This specimen comes from a study of cytomegalovirus exposure and HLA in healthy donors. Whole-study findings and limits: Analysis was carried out at a later point, and it linked a missense DCLRE1C variant to TCR beta V- and J-gene trimming.

Sequencing was performed on PBMCs. This TCR was recovered from a woman aged 40 to 50 in good health and CMV-seropositive. The chain joins TRBV2 to TRBJ2-7; 7 bases map to TRBD1. The CDR3, as DNA: TGTGCCAGCAGCCGGGACAGCTCCTACGAGCAGTACTTC. Its translation: CASSRDSSYEQYF. Filled out from reference TRBV2 and TRBJ2-7, the complete variable domain reads EPEVTQTPSHQVTQMGQEVILRCVPISNHLYFYWYRQILGQKVEFLVSFYNNEISEKSEIFDDQFSVERPDGSNFTLKIRSTKLEDSAMYFCASSRDSSYEQYFGPGTRLTVT.